This paragraph covers one T cell receptor beta chain sequence. These data come from a study of blood T cell repertoires in COVID-19. Study-level information: From the United States, Italy and Spain came samples of acute and convalescent COVID-19.

TCRdb keeps only in-frame clones here, not all; method: immunoSEQ multiplex PCR. The sample contains about 49,000 clones, 87% of which appear only once. The CDR3 consists of 18 residues. The sequenced sample consisted of peripheral blood. This chain uses TRBV21-1 with TRBJ2-1; the table gives TRBD2 as D, unverified against the DNA. TRBV21-1 represents a pseudogene. This receptor was obtained from a human donor in a cohort sampled during active COVID-19. The CDR3: CASSKARGLAGPYNEQFF. CDR3 sequence (DNA): TGTGCCAGCAGCAAAGCGCGGGGACTAGCGGGACCCTACAATGAGCAGTTCTTC.